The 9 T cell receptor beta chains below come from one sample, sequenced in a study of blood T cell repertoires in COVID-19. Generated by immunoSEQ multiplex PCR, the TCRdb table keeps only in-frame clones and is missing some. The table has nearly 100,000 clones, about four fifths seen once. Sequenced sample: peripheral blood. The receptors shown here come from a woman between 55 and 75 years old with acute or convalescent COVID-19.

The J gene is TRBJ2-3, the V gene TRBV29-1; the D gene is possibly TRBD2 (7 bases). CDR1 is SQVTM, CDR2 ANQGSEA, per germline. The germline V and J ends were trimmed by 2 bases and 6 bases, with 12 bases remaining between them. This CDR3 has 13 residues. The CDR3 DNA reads TGCAGCGTTGAAAAAGGGGGGGAGGATACGCAGTATTTT. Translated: CSVEKGGEDTQYF.

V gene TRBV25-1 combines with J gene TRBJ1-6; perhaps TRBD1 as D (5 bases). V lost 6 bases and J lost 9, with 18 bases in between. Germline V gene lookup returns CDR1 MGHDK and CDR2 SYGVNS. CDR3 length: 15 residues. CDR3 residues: CASSPLQGLISPLHF. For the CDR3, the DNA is TGTGCCAGCAGCCCCCTCCAGGGACTGATTTCACCCCTCCACTTT.

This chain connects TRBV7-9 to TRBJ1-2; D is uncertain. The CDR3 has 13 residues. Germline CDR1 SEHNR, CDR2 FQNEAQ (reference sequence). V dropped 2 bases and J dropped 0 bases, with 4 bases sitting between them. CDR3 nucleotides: TGTGCCAGCAGCTTACAGGCTAACTATGGCTACACCTTC. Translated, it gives CASSLQANYGYTF.

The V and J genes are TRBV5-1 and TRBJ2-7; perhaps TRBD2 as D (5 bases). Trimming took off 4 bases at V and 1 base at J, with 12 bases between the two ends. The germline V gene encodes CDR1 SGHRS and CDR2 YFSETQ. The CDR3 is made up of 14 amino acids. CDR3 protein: CASSMAGVSYEQYF. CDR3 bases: TGCGCCAGCAGCATGGCCGGGGTATCCTACGAGCAGTACTTC.

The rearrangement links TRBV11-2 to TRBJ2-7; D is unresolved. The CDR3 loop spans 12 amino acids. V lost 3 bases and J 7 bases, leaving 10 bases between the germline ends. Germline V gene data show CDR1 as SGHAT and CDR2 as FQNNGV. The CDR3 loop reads CASSFGMREQYF. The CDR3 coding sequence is TGTGCCAGCAGCTTCGGAATGCGGGAGCAGTACTTC.

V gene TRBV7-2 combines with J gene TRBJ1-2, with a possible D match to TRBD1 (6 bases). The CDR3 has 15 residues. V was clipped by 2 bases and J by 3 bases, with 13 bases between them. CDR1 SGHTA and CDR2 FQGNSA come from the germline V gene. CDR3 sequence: CASSLSVRQDYGYTF. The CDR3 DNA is TGTGCCAGCAGCTTATCGGTCAGACAGGACTATGGCTACACCTTC.

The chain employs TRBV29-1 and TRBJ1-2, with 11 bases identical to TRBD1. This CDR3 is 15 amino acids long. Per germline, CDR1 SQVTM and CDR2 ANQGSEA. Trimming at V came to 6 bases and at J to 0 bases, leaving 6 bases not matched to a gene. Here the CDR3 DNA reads TGCAGCGTACCCGGACAGGGGGCTTCTAACTATGGCTACACCTTC. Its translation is CSVPGQGASNYGYTF. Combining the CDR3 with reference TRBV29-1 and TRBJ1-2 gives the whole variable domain SAVISQKPSRDICQRGTSLTIQCQVDSQVTMMFWYRQQPGQSLTLIATANQGSEATYESGFVIDKFPISRPNLTFSTLTVSNMSPEDSSIYLCSVPGQGASNYGYTFGSGTRLTVV.

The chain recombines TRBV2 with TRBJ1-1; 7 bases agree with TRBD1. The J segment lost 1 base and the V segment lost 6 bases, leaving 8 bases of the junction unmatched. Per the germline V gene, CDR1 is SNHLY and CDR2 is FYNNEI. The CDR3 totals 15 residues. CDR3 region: CASSDRVLTNTEAFF. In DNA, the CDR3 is TGTGCCAGCAGCGACAGGGTATTGACGAACACTGAAGCTTTCTTT.

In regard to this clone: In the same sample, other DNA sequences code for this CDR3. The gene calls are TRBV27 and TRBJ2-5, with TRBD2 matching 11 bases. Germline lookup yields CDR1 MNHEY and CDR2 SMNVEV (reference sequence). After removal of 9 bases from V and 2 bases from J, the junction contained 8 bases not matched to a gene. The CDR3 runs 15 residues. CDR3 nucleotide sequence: TGTGCCAGTAAACCGGGACTAGCGGTACAAGAGACCCAGTACTTC. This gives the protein CASKPGLAVQETQYF.